Listed here are 20 T cell receptor beta chains from one sample, sequenced in a study of blood T cell repertoires in COVID-19. The data were produced by immunoSEQ multiplex PCR, yet TCRdb's version contains in-frame clones alone and is incomplete. The sample lists 250,000 to 300,000 clones, more than 85% occurring once. The sample taken for sequencing was peripheral blood. The source is a woman aged 60-70 years with COVID-19, enrolled during active disease.

This rearrangement joins TRBV19 to TRBJ2-5; 8 bases are a match to TRBD2. Trimming removed 2 bases from V and 5 bases from J; junction bases left unmatched: 10. Germline V gene data show CDR1 as LNHDA and CDR2 as SQIVND (reference sequence). The CDR3 spans 16 residues. The CDR3 nucleotides are TGTGCCAGTAGTATAATACTAGCGGACCGTCGGGAGACCCAGTACTTC. This translates into CASSIILADRRETQYF.

The chain joins TRBV6-2 or TRBV6-3 to TRBJ1-5, with 9 positions matching TRBD1. The germline V gene encodes CDR1 MNHEY and CDR2 SVGEGT. With 6 bases clipped from V and 3 bases from J, the junction kept 9 bases outside the gene matches. This CDR3 contains 16 residues. The CDR3 nucleotides are TGTGCCAGCAGCCCGCCGACAGGGGGTATCAATCAGCCCCAGCATTTT. Protein sequence: CASSPPTGGINQPQHF.

The J gene is TRBJ2-5, the V gene TRBV4-1; 13 bases are shared with TRBD2. CDR1 is MGHRA and CDR2 is YSYEKL in the germline V gene. V shed 4 bases, J shed 5 bases, and the junction held 7 bases outside the gene matches. The CDR3 sequence is 16 residues long. The DNA for the CDR3 is TGCGCCAGCAGCCCATACGGACTAGCGGGAGACGAGACCCAGTACTTC. Residues: CASSPYGLAGDETQYF.

The V call is TRBV2, the J call TRBJ2-5; possible D gene TRBD2, 6 bases. From germline, CDR1 is SNHLY and CDR2 FYNNEI. Trimming pared 7 bases from V and 2 bases from J, leaving 11 bases between. CDR3 length: 13 amino acids. The CDR3 DNA reads TGTGCCAGCATCGGACTAATACAAGAGACCCAGTACTTC. Protein: CASIGLIQETQYF.

This chain connects TRBV27 to TRBJ1-1; 7 bases match TRBD1. The germline gives CDR1 MNHEY, CDR2 SMNVEV (reference sequence). Unmatched junction bases numbered 17, after V lost 5 bases and J lost 5 bases. The CDR3 has 17 residues. The CDR3 reads CASSQIGWRTGGTEAFF. The CDR3, as DNA: TGTGCCAGCAGTCAGATAGGGTGGCGGACAGGCGGAACTGAAGCTTTCTTT.

The CDR3 DNA reads TGTGCCAGCATTAGCGGGAGGGGGTCCTACAATGAGCAGTTCTTC. Protein product: CASISGRGSYNEQFF. This chain uses TRBV28 with TRBJ2-1, with 11 bases matching TRBD2. V trimming: 7 bases; J trimming: 1 base; junction bases outside the gene matches: 3. The CDR3 is 15 amino acids. Looked up from germline, CDR1 is MDHEN and CDR2 is SYDVKM.

The rearrangement links TRBV25-1 to TRBJ2-7; D may be TRBD2 (6 bases). Trimming pared 1 base from V and 6 bases from J, leaving 16 bases between. Germline loops: CDR1 MGHDK, CDR2 SYGVNS. This CDR3 has 15 residues. The CDR3 nucleotides read TGTGCCAGCAGTGAATTATCGGGAGCTGGGGGCGAGCAGTACTTC. Protein: CASSELSGAGGEQYF.

This clone was found once. The chain joins TRBV19 to TRBJ2-1, with TRBD1 matching over 8 bases. This CDR3 has 21 amino acids. The V gene's germline CDR1 is LNHDA and CDR2 SQIVND (reference sequence). V gave up 4 bases and J gave up 0 bases; unmatched junction bases: 20. The CDR3 here is CASSSPAAGGRSSSSYNEQFF. CDR3 sequence (DNA): TGTGCCAGTAGTAGCCCCGCGGCAGGGGGCCGTTCAAGCAGCTCCTACAATGAGCAGTTCTTC.

This clone showed up just once. V gene TRBV6-5 combines with J gene TRBJ2-2; D may be TRBD1 (5 bases). The V gene's germline CDR1 is MNHEY and CDR2 SVGAGI. Trimming cost V 7 bases and J 2 bases, with 8 bases left between them. This CDR3 spans 13 amino acids. DNA of the CDR3: TGTGCCAGCATCGACAGAAACACCGGGGAGCTGTTTTTT. It translates to CASIDRNTGELFF.

The chain has TRBV24-1 and TRBJ2-1; maybe TRBD1 (5 bases). This CDR3 is 16 amino acids long. Germline V lookup: CDR1 KGHDR, CDR2 SFDVKD. V shed 10 bases and J shed 0 bases, with 18 bases lying between them. The CDR3 DNA reads TGTGCCACGGGATTAAAAGACAGTTACTCCTACAATGAGCAGTTCTTC. Translating gives CATGLKDSYSYNEQFF.

This chain links TRBV2 with TRBJ2-5; a possible D gene is TRBD1 (5 bases). Looked up from germline, CDR1 is SNHLY and CDR2 is FYNNEI. Trimming pared 2 bases from V and 5 bases from J, leaving 15 bases between. This CDR3 has 15 residues. The CDR3 sequence is CASSERGLPKETQYF. The CDR3 coding sequence is TGTGCCAGCAGTGAAAGGGGTCTGCCCAAGGAGACCCAGTACTTC. Full variable domain (remainder filled in from reference TRBV2 and TRBJ2-5): EPEVTQTPSHQVTQMGQEVILRCVPISNHLYFYWYRQILGQKVEFLVSFYNNEISEKSEIFDDQFSVERPDGSNFTLKIRSTKLEDSAMYFCASSERGLPKETQYFGPGTRLLVL.

CDR3 bases: TGTGCCAGCAGCTTAGTGGGGACAGGGGCGGAAAAACTGTTTTTT. Its translation: CASSLVGTGAEKLFF. The chain couples TRBV7-9 to TRBJ1-4; 10 nucleotides line up with TRBD1. Germline V gene data show CDR1 as SEHNR and CDR2 as FQNEAQ (reference sequence). The junction had 4 bases not matched to a gene; V was cut back by 1 base and J by 8 bases. The CDR3 contains 15 residues.

V gene TRBV7-2 combines with J gene TRBJ1-2, with D tentatively TRBD1 (5 bases). The germline gives CDR1 SGHTA, CDR2 FQGNSA. This CDR3 contains 15 residues. V lost 2 bases to trimming and J lost 3 bases, with 13 bases between them. CDR3 nucleotides: TGTGCCAGCAGCTTATTAACGGGAGGGGACTATGGCTACACCTTC. As protein: CASSLLTGGDYGYTF.

The chain couples TRBV20-1 to TRBJ1-5; D is ambiguous. Germline V gene data show CDR1 as DFQATT and CDR2 as SNEGSKA (reference sequence). The V and J ends lost 3 bases and 6 bases respectively, with 9 bases between them. CDR3 length equals 12 residues. The CDR3 DNA reads as TGCAGTGCTAGTATTTCAATTCAGCCCCAGCATTTT. This gives the protein CSASISIQPQHF.

The rearrangement links TRBV5-1 to TRBJ2-1, with TRBD2 matching over 12 bases. CDR1 is SGHRS, CDR2 YFSETQ, per germline. V was pared by 0 bases and J by 8 bases, with 9 bases of the junction left unmatched. The CDR3 contains 17 residues. The CDR3 loop reads CASSLGTLAGGRDEQFF. Here the CDR3 DNA reads TGCGCCAGCAGCTTGGGGACGCTAGCGGGAGGGAGGGATGAGCAGTTCTTC.

The chain has TRBV5-1 and TRBJ2-7, with D perhaps TRBD1 (6 bases). The CDR3 extends over 14 amino acids. Trimming pared 4 bases from V and 1 base from J, leaving 12 bases between. Germline V gene data show CDR1 as SGHRS and CDR2 as YFSETQ. The CDR3 bases are TGCGCCAGCAGCACAAGGACAGTGTCCTACGAGCAGTACTTC. This sequence encodes CASSTRTVSYEQYF.

V is TRBV6-5 and J is TRBJ1-2, with TRBD1 identical over 8 bases. Trimming removed 6 bases from V and 2 bases from J; junction bases left unmatched: 2. This CDR3 has 13 amino acids. Germline loops: CDR1 MNHEY, CDR2 SVGAGI. CDR3 residues: CASRRTGNYGYTF. The DNA for the CDR3 is TGTGCCAGCAGGCGGACAGGGAACTATGGCTACACCTTC.

The chain combines TRBV29-1 with TRBJ2-3, with 12 bases that match TRBD2. The V gene's germline CDR1 is SQVTM and CDR2 ANQGSEA. This CDR3 region has 14 residues. V lost 6 bases and J lost 5; bases outside the gene matches: 6. The CDR3 protein is CSVRLAGVIDTQYF. Written as DNA, the CDR3 is TGCAGCGTGAGACTAGCGGGAGTGATAGATACGCAGTATTTT.

The chain has TRBV2 and TRBJ1-1; no definite D call. Germline CDR1 reads SNHLY; CDR2 reads FYNNEI. CDR3 length equals 11 residues. The ends were cut back, 4 bases at V and 7 bases at J, with 7 bases in the middle. The CDR3 nucleotides read TGTGCCAGCAGTGTAGTTGTTGAAGCTTTCTTT. Translating it yields CASSVVVEAFF.

The chain is built from TRBV10-1 and TRBJ2-1; the match to TRBD2 covers 8 bases. J was trimmed by 7 bases and V by 0 bases; bases with no gene match: 2. CDR1 is WNHNN and CDR2 is SYGVQD in the germline V gene (reference sequence). The CDR3 runs 14 residues. This CDR3 reads CASSESASGNEQFF. CDR3 nucleotides: TGCGCCAGCAGTGAGTCGGCTAGCGGGAATGAGCAGTTCTTC.